This TCR beta chain stems from a study of blood T cell repertoires in COVID-19. About the study: PBMCs, B-cell-depleted T cells, or T cells were the source of the cDNA or gDNA that made up the material.

The CDR3 loop spans 12 amino acids. Germline-derived CDR1 and CDR2 are SGHRS and YFSETQ. Trimming at V came to 6 bases and at J to 3 bases, leaving 1 base not matched to a gene. Original handling: Reference gene primer amplification yielded estimated nucleated cell counts. Profiled with immunoSEQ multiplex PCR; TCRdb holds only in-frame clones, not every one. Clone size and V and J calls were adopted from that table, with D and trimming inferred from the DNA. In the table there are roughly 150,000 clones, about 86% of which are singletons. This sequence originates from a woman aged 70 to 79 who had recovered from COVID-19. Sequences were obtained from peripheral blood. The chain uses TRBV5-1 and TRBJ2-7; TRBD1 matches 9 bases. CDR3 sequence: CASMGQGYEQYF. As DNA, the CDR3 is TGCGCCAGCATGGGACAGGGCTACGAGCAGTACTTC.